Only one count was recorded for the clone carrying this T cell receptor beta chain. With a J-beta primer mix and a sample-barcoded 5' primer, a second PCR ran about 6 to 11 cycles. TCRdb recomputed calls from the 5' RACE reads with MiXCR, one row per CDR3 protein. The repertoire consists of roughly 730,000 distinct CDR3 sequences, with approximately 53% occurring once and the leading ten covering 20% to 30%. Germline CDR1 and CDR2: SGHDT and YYEEEE. V lost 5 bases, J lost 5 bases, and 17 bases lay in between. CDR3 length equals 15 residues. This record comes from a study of blood T cells in healthy people across ages.

Sequenced sample: blood. This TCR was sampled from a man aged 40-50 years in good health. The gene calls are TRBV5-6 and TRBJ1-5; D is unresolved. CDR3 sequence (DNA): TGTGCCAGCAGGGCCATCAGAATCCCCGATCAGCCCCAGCATTTT. Encoded protein: CASRAIRIPDQPQHF.